The 21 T cell receptor beta chains below all came from one sample that was sequenced in a study of Ad26.COV2.S vaccination and SARS-CoV-2 variants. The protocol was immunoSEQ multiplex PCR, while the TCRdb copy is restricted to in-frame clones and leaves out a portion. The profile covers hundreds of thousands of clones, with roughly 90% appearing a single time and around 1.5% taken by the ten largest. Specified treatment: some 19 received Ad26.COV2.S at low or high dose, single or two shots; several received placebo; per-sample allocation not given. All samples were drawn on day 63, counting from the first vaccine or placebo injection. The starting material was peripheral blood, obtained in a trial of Ad26.COV2.S vaccine versus placebo. The receptors stem from a person between 18 and 60 years old who received the Ad26.COV2.S COVID-19 vaccine or a placebo.

CDR3 DNA sequence: TGCGCCAGCAGTGAACAGCGGGAATTTAACGAGCAGTACTTC. Its protein is CASSEQREFNEQYF. This chain uses TRBV10-2 with TRBJ2-7; 7 bases agree with TRBD2. Germline CDR1 and CDR2: WSHSY and SAAADI. CDR3 length: 14 residues. V lost 3 bases and J lost 5; bases outside the gene matches: 7.

V and J are TRBV18 and TRBJ2-7; D call uncertain. CDR3 length: 13 residues. Germline CDR1 is KGHSH and CDR2 is LQKENI. Trimming cost V 4 bases and J 6 bases, with 13 bases left between them. CDR3 nucleotides: TGTGCCAGCTCACGTCTCCCCAGGATCGAGCAGTACTTC. Amino acid sequence: CASSRLPRIEQYF.

The chain couples TRBV30 to TRBJ2-1; 13 nucleotides agree with TRBD2. V lost 1 base and J lost 8; bases outside the gene matches: 2. Germline assignment: CDR1 GTSNPN and CDR2 SVGIG (reference sequence). The CDR3 sequence is 14 residues long. The CDR3 sequence is CAWSGGLAGHEQFF. In DNA form, the CDR3 reads TGTGCCTGGAGTGGGGGACTAGCGGGACATGAGCAGTTCTTC. Using reference TRBV30 and TRBJ2-1 for the parts outside the CDR3, the full variable domain is SQTIHQWPATLVQPVGSPLSLECTVEGTSNPNLYWYRQAAGRGLQLLFYSVGIGQISSEVPQNLSASRPQDRQFILSSKKLLLSDSGFYLCAWSGGLAGHEQFFGPGTRLTVL.

This clone was counted a few times. The rearrangement links TRBV6-4 to TRBJ2-1; TRBD2 matches 9 bases. The CDR3 runs to 17 residues. The ends lost 0 bases at V and 5 bases at J; junction bases unmatched: 8. The germline V gene has CDR1 MRHNA and CDR2 SNTAGT. In DNA form, the CDR3 reads TGTGCCAGCAGTGACTCCCCTGGCGGGGGGGGGAACAATGAGCAGTTCTTC. Encoded protein: CASSDSPGGGGNNEQFF.

The chain employs TRBV2 and TRBJ2-2; 9 bases fit TRBD2. J gave up 5 bases and V 3 bases, and 7 bases lay outside the gene matches. CDR1 and CDR2 from the germline V gene are SNHLY and FYNNEI. The CDR3 runs to 16 residues. CDR3 sequence: CASSDEAGGGTGELFF. CDR3 sequence (DNA): TGTGCCAGCAGTGATGAAGCGGGAGGAGGGACCGGGGAGCTGTTTTTT.

This CDR3 reads CASSGSASSYNEQFF. The DNA for the CDR3 is TGCGCCAGCAGTGGTAGCGCTAGCTCCTACAATGAGCAGTTCTTC. V and J are TRBV10-1 and TRBJ2-1; a weak D match, TRBD2 (5 bases). Germline V gives CDR1 WNHNN, CDR2 SYGVQD (reference sequence). V was trimmed by 4 bases and J by 0 bases, leaving 10 bases between them. CDR3 size: 15 residues.

The chain has TRBV6-2 or TRBV6-3 and TRBJ2-7, with 9 bases matching TRBD1. This CDR3 is built from 14 residues. The V segment lost 5 bases and the J segment 2 bases; nucleotides outside the gene matches: 4. Germline V gives CDR1 MNHEY, CDR2 SVGEGT. CDR3 bases: TGTGCCAGCAGTCCCCGGACAGGGGCCTACGAGCAGTACTTC. Amino acid sequence: CASSPRTGAYEQYF.

J is TRBJ2-3 and V is TRBV30, with TRBD1 identical over 7 bases. The germline gives CDR1 GTSNPN, CDR2 SVGIG (reference sequence). J was trimmed by 4 bases and V by 4 bases; bases with no gene match: 17. The length of the CDR3 is 17 residues. Here the CDR3 DNA reads TGTGCCTGGACTCGTGGCATGACAGGGAACGCCCCAGATACGCAGTATTTT. This encodes CAWTRGMTGNAPDTQYF.

V and J are TRBV3-1 (or the pseudogene TRBV3-2) and TRBJ2-7, with 8 bases that match TRBD2. The CDR3 is 16 residues long. Germline lookup yields CDR1 LGHDT and CDR2 YNNKEL (reference sequence). V lost 2 bases, J lost 3 bases, and 9 bases stayed unmatched. The CDR3 loop reads CASSQLPGTSGYEQYF. The CDR3 DNA follows: TGTGCCAGCAGCCAACTACCCGGAACTAGCGGCTACGAGCAGTACTTC.

Turning to this clone: This sample also contains other DNA sequences that code for the same CDR3. The gene calls are TRBV24-1 and TRBJ2-7, with D unclear. The germline V gene encodes CDR1 KGHDR and CDR2 SFDVKD. There are 12 residues in the CDR3. V was shortened by 4 bases and J by 5 bases, with 8 bases between the two germline ends. The CDR3 loop is CATSDPGDEQYF. The CDR3 DNA reads as TGTGCCACCAGTGACCCTGGGGACGAGCAGTACTTC.

In this sample, this clone turned up once. This chain connects TRBV4-3 to TRBJ2-7; 11 bases agree with TRBD2. V shed 0 bases, J shed 7 bases, and the junction held 5 bases outside the gene matches. CDR3 length equals 15 residues. CDR1 LGHNA and CDR2 YSLEER come from the germline V gene. The CDR3 region is CASSQELAGAGEQYF. The CDR3 DNA follows: TGCGCCAGCAGCCAAGAACTAGCGGGGGCGGGGGAGCAGTACTTC.

The chain joins TRBV4-1 to TRBJ2-7, with 11 bases fitting TRBD1. This CDR3 is built from 15 residues. Germline V gene data show CDR1 as MGHRA and CDR2 as YSYEKL. J lost 4 bases, V lost 0 bases, and 2 bases had no gene match. CDR3 in amino acids: CASSQEGTGGYEQYF. The CDR3 DNA is TGCGCCAGCAGCCAAGAGGGGACAGGGGGTTACGAGCAGTACTTC.

The V gene is TRBV30, the J gene TRBJ2-7; D may be TRBD1 (6 bases). CDR3 size: 14 residues. Trimming removed 0 bases from V and 6 bases from J, with 15 bases in between. The germline V gene has CDR1 GTSNPN and CDR2 SVGIG (reference sequence). CDR3 region: CAWSVPGVPFEQYF. The CDR3 DNA follows: TGTGCCTGGAGTGTACCAGGGGTTCCCTTCGAGCAGTACTTC.

The chain has TRBV15 and TRBJ2-1, with a tentative D call TRBD2 (6 bases). The germline V gene encodes CDR1 LNHNV and CDR2 YYDKDF (reference sequence). Trimming pared 0 bases from V and 8 bases from J, leaving 14 bases between. The CDR3 loop spans 15 amino acids. The DNA of the CDR3 is TGTGCCACCAGCAGAGAGGGGGGAGTTGGCGATGAGCAGTTCTTC. It is translated as CATSREGGVGDEQFF.

The rearrangement links TRBV2 to TRBJ1-1; D is uncertain. From germline, CDR1 is SNHLY and CDR2 FYNNEI. The CDR3 sequence is 16 residues long. Trimming shortened V by 3 bases and J by 0 bases, and 14 bases separated the two germline ends. The DNA of the CDR3 is TGTGCCAGCAGTGACAGGCCCTTGACTATGAACACTGAAGCTTTCTTT. Translating gives CASSDRPLTMNTEAFF.

V is TRBV10-3 and J is TRBJ1-5; 9 positions agree with TRBD1. CDR3 length equals 16 residues. Germline V gene data show CDR1 as ENHRY and CDR2 as SYGVKD. The ends lost 5 bases at V and 4 bases at J; junction bases unmatched: 9. The CDR3 reads CAISPQGGQGNQPQHF. The CDR3 coding sequence is TGTGCCATCAGTCCTCAGGGGGGACAGGGTAATCAGCCCCAGCATTTT.

This chain connects TRBV7-2 to TRBJ1-6, with D perhaps matching TRBD1 (6 bases). The ends were cut back, 7 bases at V and 8 bases at J, with 18 bases in the middle. Germline-derived CDR1 and CDR2 are SGHTA and FQGNSA. The CDR3 length is 15 residues. The CDR3 nucleotides read TGTGCCAGCACCCAGGAGTGGACAGCTTATTCACCCCTCCACTTT. Encoded protein: CASTQEWTAYSPLHF.

The chain carries TRBV21-1 and TRBJ1-5; the table calls TRBD1, which could not be checked here. TRBV21-1 has pseudogene status. The CDR3 covers 15 residues. In nucleotides, the CDR3 is TGTGCCAGCAGCGCAGTGGGGACAGACAATCAGCCCCAGCATTTT. Translated, it gives CASSAVGTDNQPQHF.

The V call is TRBV27, the J call TRBJ2-7; 10 bases are a match to TRBD2. Germline CDR1 is MNHEY and CDR2 is SMNVEV (reference sequence). V was pared by 8 bases and J by 3 bases, with 4 bases of the junction left unmatched. The CDR3 is 13 residues long. CDR3 DNA: TGTGCCAGCGGGAAGCGGGAGGGCTACGAGCAGTACTTC. Protein: CASGKREGYEQYF.

The chain uses TRBV27 and TRBJ2-1, with D perhaps matching TRBD1 (5 bases). Trimming stripped 3 bases from V and 10 bases from J, with 16 bases between. Per the germline V gene, CDR1 is MNHEY and CDR2 is SMNVEV (reference sequence). This CDR3 contains 14 residues. CDR3 sequence reads: CASSFVGAQAEQFF. CDR3 nucleotide sequence: TGTGCCAGCAGTTTTGTAGGGGCGCAGGCGGAGCAGTTCTTC.

The V gene is TRBV7-2, the J gene TRBJ2-1; 10 bases align to TRBD1. The trim removed 5 bases at V and 4 bases at J, leaving 5 bases unmatched. This CDR3 contains 15 residues. In germline, CDR1 is SGHTA, CDR2 FQGNSA. The CDR3 here is CASSPGQGSYNEQFF. DNA for the CDR3: TGTGCCAGCAGCCCGGGACAGGGGTCTTACAATGAGCAGTTCTTC. Using reference TRBV7-2 and TRBJ2-1 for the parts outside the CDR3, the full variable domain is GAGVSQSPSNKVTEKGKDVELRCDPISGHTALYWYRQSLGQGLEFLIYFQGNSAPDKSGLPSDRFSAERTGGSVSTLTIQRTQQEDSAVYLCASSPGQGSYNEQFFGPGTRLTVL.